This TCR beta chain is from a study of CD8+ T cells in alopecia areata. This clone has a single count. Treatment here: oral pan-JAK inhibitor, 5-10 mg twice daily. Germline V gene sequence: CDR1 SGHAT, CDR2 FQNNGV. The CDR3 runs 16 residues. V was shortened by 5 bases and J by 0 bases, with 11 bases between the two germline ends. Once RNA had been extracted, it was reverse transcribed into cDNA to act as the sequencing template. Method: immunoSEQ multiplex PCR; TCRdb's copy keeps in-frame clones and lacks some. This table has 150,000 to 200,000 clones, approximately 61% appearing once. The chain links TRBV11-2 to TRBJ1-6, with D possibly TRBD1 on 6 matching bases. The sequencing here drew on CD4+ T cells sorted from blood, taken at week 24, from a patient treated with tofacitinib. This sequence originates from a human donor with alopecia areata. CDR3 DNA: TGTGCCAGCAGCACTACAGGGTTCTCCTATAATTCACCCCTCCACTTT. The encoded protein is CASSTTGFSYNSPLHF.